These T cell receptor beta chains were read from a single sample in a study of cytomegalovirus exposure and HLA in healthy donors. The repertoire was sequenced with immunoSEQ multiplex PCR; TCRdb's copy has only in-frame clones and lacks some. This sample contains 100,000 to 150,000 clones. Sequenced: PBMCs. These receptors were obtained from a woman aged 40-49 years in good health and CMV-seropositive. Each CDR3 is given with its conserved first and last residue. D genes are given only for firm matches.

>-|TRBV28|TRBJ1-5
TGTGCCAGCGGGGCAGGGCACCAGCCCCAGCATTTT
CASGAGHQPQHF
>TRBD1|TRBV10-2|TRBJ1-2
TGCGCCAGCAGTGCTGGGACAGGGGAAGGCTACACCTTC
CASSAGTGEGYTF
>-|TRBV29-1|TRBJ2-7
TGCAGCGTTGAACTGCAGGGCGGCGGGGACGAGCAGTACTTC
CSVELQGGGDEQYF
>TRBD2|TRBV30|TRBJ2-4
TGTGCCTGGAGTATCGGACTAGCGGGAGGAGGAGAGCAAAACATTCAGTACTTC
CAWSIGLAGGGEQNIQYF
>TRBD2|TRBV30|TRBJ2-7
TGTGCCTGGAGTGTACGGCTAGCGGTCTCCTACGAGCAGTACTTC
CAWSVRLAVSYEQYF
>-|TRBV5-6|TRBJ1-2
TGTGCCAGCAGCTTGGTTGGCAGAATCTACACCTTC
CASSLVGRIYTF
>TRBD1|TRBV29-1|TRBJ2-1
TGCAGCGTTTTAGGGACAGGGGGTAATGAGCAGTTCTTC
CSVLGTGGNEQFF
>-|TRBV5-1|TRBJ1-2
TGCGCCAGCAGCGGGCCAGGGGTCTACTATGGCTACACCTTC
CASSGPGVYYGYTF
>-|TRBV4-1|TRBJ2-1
TGCGCCAGCAGCCAAGGATTTAGCGGCGATGAGCAGTTCTTC
CASSQGFSGDEQFF
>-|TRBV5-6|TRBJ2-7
TGTGCCAGCAGTTACACCGGACTCCCCTACGAGCAGTACTTC
CASSYTGLPYEQYF
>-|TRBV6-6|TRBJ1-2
TGTGCCAGCAGTCCGGGGTTCTATGGCTACACCTTC
CASSPGFYGYTF
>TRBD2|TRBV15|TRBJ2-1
TGTGCCACCAGCAGAGGAGGGACTAGCGACGGTAGCGAGTTCTTC
CATSRGGTSDGSEFF
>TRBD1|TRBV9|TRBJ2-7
TGTGCCAGCAGCCCGGACGGACAGGGCCTCTACGAGCAGTACTTC
CASSPDGQGLYEQYF
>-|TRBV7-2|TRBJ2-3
TGTGCCAGCAGCCTCACAGATACGCAGTATTTT
CASSLTDTQYF
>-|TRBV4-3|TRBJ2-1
TGCGCCAGCAGCCAAGATAGCTCGGATGAGCAGTTCTTC
CASSQDSSDEQFF
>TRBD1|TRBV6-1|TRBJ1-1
TGTGCCAGCAGTAGACAGGGATCGAACACTGAAGCTTTCTTT
CASSRQGSNTEAFF
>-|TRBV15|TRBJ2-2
TGTGCCACCAGCAGAGCATCGGGTGCGAACACCGGGGAGCTGTTTTTT
CATSRASGANTGELFF
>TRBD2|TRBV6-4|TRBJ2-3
TGTGCCAGCAGCCCCGGGGGGGACTTCACAGATACGCAGTATTTT
CASSPGGDFTDTQYF
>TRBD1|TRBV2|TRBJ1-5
TGTGCCAGCAGAGGACAGGGACATCAGCCCCAGCATTTT
CASRGQGHQPQHF
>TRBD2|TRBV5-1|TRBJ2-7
TGCGCCAGCAGCTTAACCGGGACTAGCGGGGGACCCTACGAGCAGTACTTC
CASSLTGTSGGPYEQYF
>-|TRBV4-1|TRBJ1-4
TGCGCCAGCAGCCAAGATGAGATAGCGGGGCTCACTAATGAAAAACTGTTTTTT
CASSQDEIAGLTNEKLFF
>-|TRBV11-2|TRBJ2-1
TGTGCCAGCAGCCACTGGCAGGGCGTGGATGAGCAGTTCTTC
CASSHWQGVDEQFF
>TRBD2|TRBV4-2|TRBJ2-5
TGTGCCAGCAGCCACTCACTAGCGGGAGTTCGAGAGACCCAGTACTTC
CASSHSLAGVRETQYF
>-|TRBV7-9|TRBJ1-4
TGTGCCAGCAGCCCTACAGGCCCGAGTGAAAAACTGTTTTTT
CASSPTGPSEKLFF
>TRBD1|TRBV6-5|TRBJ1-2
TGTGCCAGCAGGGACAGGGGCCGCTATGGCTACACCTTC
CASRDRGRYGYTF
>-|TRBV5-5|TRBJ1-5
TGTGCCAGCAGCTTGGAGGTGGGGCTTAGCAATCAGCCCCAGCATTTT
CASSLEVGLSNQPQHF
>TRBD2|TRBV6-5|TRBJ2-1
TGTGCCAGCAGTCGACTAGCGGGAGGCCATGAGCAGTTCTTC
CASSRLAGGHEQFF
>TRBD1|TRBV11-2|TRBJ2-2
TGTGCCAGCAGCCGGGACAGGGACCAGTCCGGGGAGCTGTTTTTT
CASSRDRDQSGELFF
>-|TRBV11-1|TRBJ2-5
TGTGCCAGCAGCCCCAGGACAGTCCAAGAGACCCAGTACTTC
CASSPRTVQETQYF
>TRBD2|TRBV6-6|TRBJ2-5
TGTGCCAGCAGTTCGACTAGCATCGGGGAGACCCAGTACTTC
CASSSTSIGETQYF
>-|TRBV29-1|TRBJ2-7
TGCAGCGTTTGTCCTAGGCCTTACGAGCAGTACTTC
CSVCPRPYEQYF
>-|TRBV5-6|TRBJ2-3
TGTGCCAGCAGCTACGGGGGCGGGAGTGGCAATACGCAGTATTTT
CASSYGGGSGNTQYF
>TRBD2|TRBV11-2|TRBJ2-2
TGTGCCAGCAGGAATAGCGGGAGGGAGAACACCGGGGAGCTGTTTTTT
CASRNSGRENTGELFF
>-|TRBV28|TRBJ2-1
TGTGCCAGCAGTTTGAGGACAGCCCAGCGAGGTGAGCAGTTCTTC
CASSLRTAQRGEQFF
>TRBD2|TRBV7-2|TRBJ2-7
TGTGCCAGCTCTAGCGGGAGCAACTACGAGCAGTACTTC
CASSSGSNYEQYF
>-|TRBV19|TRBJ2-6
TGTGCCAGTGATCCTACAGGGTCTGGGGCCAACGTCCTGACTTTC
CASDPTGSGANVLTF